This TCR beta chain was identified during a study of T cell repertoires in cytomegalovirus infection (dated by TCRdb to about 2019). In the study overall: The HLA type of each donor mattered for the analysis, because public TCR beta signatures pointed to carriage of CMV infection along with the matching HLA type. The research as a whole found: In the ex vivo response, HLA-C-restricted CMV-specific TCR beta clonotypes were dominant, and in two of eight donors the single most frequent clonotype came from this HLA-C-restricted group. Cumulative frequency of public TCR beta family members discriminated carriers of CMV infection plus the relevant HLA type in this cohort and an independent roughly 330-donor cohort.

V loses 2 bases of germline sequence and J loses 7 bases, and the interval between the two ends is 8 bases. CDR1 MNHEY and CDR2 SVGEGT were looked up in the germline V gene. Counted from cysteine to phenylalanine, this CDR3 has 12 amino acids. Only the CDR3 DNA stays, 36 bases, in frame from base 1. The instrument was an Illumina HiSeq 1500. TCRdb ran its own pipeline on the public reads, namely fastp trimming at Q25 and MiXCR clone calling, and kept in-frame beta chains. Every distinct CDR3 protein forms one entry, paired with its most common genes and DNA. This sample gives around 630,000 distinct CDR3 sequences in total; roughly 26% of them show up just once. The ten largest clones capture around 7.6% of the sample. This clonotype was detected only a few times. The antigen this receptor binds is unknown. No base quality information exists; no much larger clone differs at one position.

The receptor chain draws on TRBV6-2 or TRBV6-3 and TRBJ1-2, with an unclear D gene assignment. Specimen: CD8+ T cells from PBMCs. The TCR comes from a human donor in good health (CMV status not recorded). Some clones in this sample may be carry-over from other donors' samples. The CDR3 here reads CASSYNSPGYTF. The DNA sequence reads TGTGCCAGCAGTTACAACTCTCCTGGCTACACCTTC.